Listed below are T cell receptor beta chains from one sample, sequenced in a study of identical twins. In TCRdb, the 5' RACE reads were re-called with MiXCR into one record per CDR3 protein. The top ten clones hold about an eighth of a sample with approximately 700,000 distinct CDR3 sequences, about 20% of them seen once. The same data also contributed to another study, on T cells expressing NK-cell markers.

Material: PBMCs. The source is a woman aged 18-30 years in good health. Both conserved end residues are part of each CDR3. Fields, in order: CDR3 length, D gene, clone size, J gene, V gene, CDR3 DNA, CDR3 protein. The D gene is left open where the match is weak. For some rows the clone size is stated as once, few or many, or as a class when expanded; others skip it.

length: 12; D: .; size: .; J: TRBJ2-7; V: TRBV5-1; DNA: TGCGCCAGCAGATCAGGCCCCTACGAGCAGTACTTC; CDR3: CASRSGPYEQYF
length: 13; D: TRBD1; size: .; J: TRBJ2-1; V: TRBV5-1; DNA: TGCGCCAGCAGCTTGGAGGACAGGGGAAGTCAGTTCTTC; CDR3: CASSLEDRGSQFF
length: 14; D: .; size: few; J: TRBJ2-7; V: TRBV11-2; DNA: TGTGCCAGCAGACCACCGGGATTTCTGAGGGAGCAGTACTTC; CDR3: CASRPPGFLREQYF
length: 14; D: TRBD1; size: few; J: TRBJ1-1; V: TRBV10-3; DNA: TGTGCCATCAGTGAGTACTCAGGGGGAACTGAAGCTTTCTTT; CDR3: CAISEYSGGTEAFF
length: 14; D: TRBD1; size: .; J: TRBJ1-2; V: TRBV27; DNA: TGTGCCAGCAGGCGATCGGGACAGGGTAGTGGCTACACCTTC; CDR3: CASRRSGQGSGYTF
length: 13; D: .; size: few; J: TRBJ2-5; V: TRBV18; DNA: TGTGCCAGCTCACCGGTAGGGGAAGAGACCCAGTACTTC; CDR3: CASSPVGEETQYF
length: 13; D: .; size: few; J: TRBJ2-2; V: TRBV6-5; DNA: TGTGCCAGCCGTTACAGTAACACCGGGGAGCTGTTTTTT; CDR3: CASRYSNTGELFF
length: 15; D: .; size: .; J: TRBJ1-1; V: TRBV4-3; DNA: TGCGCCAGCAGCCAAGACGTGACCCGGCGAACTGAAGCTTTCTTT; CDR3: CASSQDVTRRTEAFF
length: 14; D: .; size: few; J: TRBJ1-1; V: TRBV7-6; DNA: TGTGCCAGCAGCCTAGGGGGGACGACGGCTGAAGCTTTCTTT; CDR3: CASSLGGTTAEAFF
length: 16; D: TRBD1; size: .; J: TRBJ2-3; V: TRBV6-1; DNA: TGTGCCACTATTTCGAATCAGGGGGCCAGCACAGATACGCAGTATTTT; CDR3: CATISNQGASTDTQYF
length: 13; D: TRBD2; size: .; J: TRBJ2-7; V: TRBV20-1; DNA: TGCAGTCTATCTAGCGGAGGTTACGAAAAGCAGTACTTC; CDR3: CSLSSGGYEKQYF
length: 13; D: .; size: many; J: TRBJ1-1; V: TRBV7-9; DNA: TGTGCCAGCACCGGGACTGGGAACACTGAAGCTTTCTTT; CDR3: CASTGTGNTEAFF
length: 15; D: TRBD1; size: .; J: TRBJ2-5; V: TRBV5-1; DNA: TGCGCCAGCAGCTATGACAGGGGCCACCGGGGGACCCAGTACTTC; CDR3: CASSYDRGHRGTQYF
length: 15; D: .; size: .; J: TRBJ2-1; V: TRBV20-1; DNA: TGCAGTGCTAGAGGGGTGGAGGGAGGCAACAATGAGCAGTTCTTC; CDR3: CSARGVEGGNNEQFF
length: 14; D: .; size: few; J: TRBJ2-7; V: TRBV12-3/TRBV12-4; DNA: TGTGCCAGCAGTTTTTTCATGGTTGGGAGCGAGCAGTACTTC; CDR3: CASSFFMVGSEQYF
length: 17; D: TRBD2; size: few; J: TRBJ2-1; V: TRBV20-1; DNA: TGCAGTGCTAGAGATTATTCCCTAGCGGGGGGGGTAGGTGAGCAGTTCTTC; CDR3: CSARDYSLAGGVGEQFF
length: 14; D: TRBD1; size: .; J: TRBJ1-6; V: TRBV9; DNA: TGTGCCAGCAGCGGTGGGACAGCTATTTCACCCCTCCACTTT; CDR3: CASSGGTAISPLHF
length: 13; D: TRBD2; size: .; J: TRBJ2-1; V: TRBV18; DNA: TGTGCCAGCTCCCCCGGACTAGACAATGAGCAGTTCTTC; CDR3: CASSPGLDNEQFF
length: 14; D: .; size: few; J: TRBJ2-5; V: TRBV4-2; DNA: TGTGCCAGCAGCCTCGGAGGGGGGGACGAGACCCAGTACTTC; CDR3: CASSLGGGDETQYF
length: 13; D: .; size: .; J: TRBJ1-5; V: TRBV3-1; DNA: TGTGCCAGCAGCCAAGAGCAGGATCAGCCCCAGCATTTT; CDR3: CASSQEQDQPQHF
length: 15; D: .; size: .; J: TRBJ2-1; V: TRBV20-1; DNA: TGCAGTGCTAGCACTCCAAGGAGGTCCTACAATGAGCAGTTCTTC; CDR3: CSASTPRRSYNEQFF
length: 13; D: TRBD2; size: .; J: TRBJ2-7; V: TRBV19; DNA: TGTGCCAGTAGTGTCCGCGGGGGCTACGAGCAGTACTTC; CDR3: CASSVRGGYEQYF
length: 17; D: TRBD1; size: .; J: TRBJ2-1; V: TRBV30; DNA: TGTGCCTGGAGTGGAGGCTTAGGACAGGGATCCTACAATGAGCAGTTCTTC; CDR3: CAWSGGLGQGSYNEQFF
length: 14; D: .; size: few; J: TRBJ2-1; V: TRBV6-1; DNA: TGTGCCAGCACCCAACAGGGCCCCCCCAATGAGCAGTTCTTC; CDR3: CASTQQGPPNEQFF
length: 14; D: .; size: .; J: TRBJ2-1; V: TRBV5-1; DNA: TGCGCCAGCAGCTTGGCCGCACTAGGAGGGGAGCAGTTCTTC; CDR3: CASSLAALGGEQFF
length: 15; D: .; size: .; J: TRBJ2-1; V: TRBV9; DNA: TGTGCCAGCAGCCCCCTTACTAGTCCCTCCGCGAAGCAGTTCTTC; CDR3: CASSPLTSPSAKQFF
length: 14; D: .; size: many; J: TRBJ2-5; V: TRBV9; DNA: TGTGCCAGCAGCTTCCCAGACCTGCAAGAGACCCAGTACTTC; CDR3: CASSFPDLQETQYF
length: 15; D: TRBD2; size: few; J: TRBJ2-5; V: TRBV2; DNA: TGTGCCAGCAGTGCAACTAGCGGAGAACAAGAGACCCAGTACTTC; CDR3: CASSATSGEQETQYF
length: 15; D: TRBD2; size: .; J: TRBJ2-1; V: TRBV29-1; DNA: TGCAGCGTTGTGGTCGGGGGGGCGTCCTACAATGAGCAGTTCTTC; CDR3: CSVVVGGASYNEQFF
length: 13; D: TRBD1; size: few; J: TRBJ2-7; V: TRBV7-9; DNA: TGTGCCAGCACCGGACAGGGGGGGGACGAGCAGTACTTC; CDR3: CASTGQGGDEQYF
length: 15; D: .; size: many; J: TRBJ2-1; V: TRBV2; DNA: TGTGCCAGCAGGGGGATGGGGGGCACCTACAATGAGCAGTTCTTC; CDR3: CASRGMGGTYNEQFF
length: 14; D: .; size: .; J: TRBJ2-5; V: TRBV5-1; DNA: TGCGCCAGCAGCTTGGACTTGGCTCAAGAGACCCAGTACTTC; CDR3: CASSLDLAQETQYF
length: 13; D: .; size: few; J: TRBJ1-5; V: TRBV27; DNA: TGTGCCAGCAGTTCTGTTCGGACTCAGCCCCAGCATTTT; CDR3: CASSSVRTQPQHF
length: 13; D: .; size: .; J: TRBJ2-1; V: TRBV20-1; DNA: TGCAGTGCTAGGGGGGTCGGGGTTCGTGAGCAGTTCTTC; CDR3: CSARGVGVREQFF